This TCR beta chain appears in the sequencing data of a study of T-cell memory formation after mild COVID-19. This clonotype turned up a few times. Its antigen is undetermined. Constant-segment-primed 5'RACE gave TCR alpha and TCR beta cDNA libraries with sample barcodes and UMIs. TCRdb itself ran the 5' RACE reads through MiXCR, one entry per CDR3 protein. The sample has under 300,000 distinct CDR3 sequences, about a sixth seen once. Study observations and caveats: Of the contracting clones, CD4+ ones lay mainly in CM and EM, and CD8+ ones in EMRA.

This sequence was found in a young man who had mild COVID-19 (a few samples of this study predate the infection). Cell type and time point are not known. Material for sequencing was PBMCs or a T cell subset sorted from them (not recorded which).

Here the CDR3 reads CASSFTGKGYEQYF. The CDR3 DNA follows: TGTGCCAGCAGTTTTACAGGGAAGGGCTACGAGCAGTACTTC. The rearrangement links TRBV27 to TRBJ2-7; D may be TRBD1 (6 bases). The germline CDR1 and CDR2 sequences are MNHEY and SMNVEV (reference sequence). Trimming took off 3 bases at V and 3 bases at J, with 12 bases between the two ends. The CDR3 is 14 amino acids.